This T cell receptor beta chain comes out of a study of T cells in Graves' hyperthyroidism and ophthalmopathy. Study in general: Prior to any treatment, at the point of initial diagnosis, peripheral blood was collected. Study observations and caveats: Most thyroid clonotypes with frequency above 0.001 were detected in blood.

TCR beta CDR3 region amplification was performed from RNA transcripts. Carried out on the TCR CDR3, a first-round RT-PCR used the HTBI primer set. From the multiplex PCR reads, TCRdb called clonotypes with MiXCR, one entry per CDR3 protein. The sample has 500,000 to 650,000 distinct CDR3 sequences, around 15% seen once; the top ten hold around 14%. The CDR3 has 15 residues. Trimming took 0 bases from V and 8 from J, leaving 15 bases between them. Germline V gene lookup returns CDR1 SGHRS and CDR2 YFSETQ. This clonotype has a count of ten or more. Its target is not known. Exclusion criteria comprised uncontrolled infection, other autoimmune disease, pregnancy or lactation. PBMCs stemmed from about 9.5 ml fresh peripheral blood.

The sequenced sample was blood. This sequence originates from a woman aged 40 to 55 with Graves' hyperthyroidism. This chain joins TRBV5-1 and TRBJ2-1; D is uncertain. CDR3 in DNA: TGCGCCAGCAGCTTGGTAAGGGTGACGGCTGATGAGCAGTTCTTC. Translation gives CASSLVRVTADEQFF. Full variable domain (missing parts from reference TRBV5-1 and TRBJ2-1): KAGVTQTPRYLIKTRGQQVTLSCSPISGHRSVSWYQQTPGQGLQFLFEYFSETQRNKGNFPGRFSGRQFSNSRSEMNVSTLELGDSALYLCASSLVRVTADEQFFGPGTRLTVL.